This TCR beta chain appears in the sequencing data of a study of T cells in Graves' hyperthyroidism and ophthalmopathy. The V gene lost 2 bases and the J gene lost 8 bases, with 10 bases spanning the gap. The CDR3 is 14 residues long. Germline V CDR1 and CDR2: MNHEY, SMNVEV (reference sequence). TCR beta CDR3 sequences were amplified from RNA transcripts. HTBI primers were the set used in a first-round RT-PCR of the TCR CDR3. Each CDR3 protein is one row after TCRdb ran MiXCR on the multiplex PCR reads. The table has some 440,000 distinct CDR3 sequences, approximately 14% seen once. Diagnosis relied on clinical symptoms, serum thyroxine and TRAb, thyroid ultrasound and orbital computed tomography. This clonotype was seen more than once but under ten times.

The material sequenced was blood. This receptor was taken from a woman between 18 and 29 years old with Graves' hyperthyroidism. This chain connects TRBV27 to TRBJ1-6; the D gene is possibly TRBD1 (5 bases). The CDR3 protein is CASSLHGADSPLHF. Written as DNA, the CDR3 is TGTGCCAGCAGTTTACACGGGGCGGATTCACCCCTCCACTTT.